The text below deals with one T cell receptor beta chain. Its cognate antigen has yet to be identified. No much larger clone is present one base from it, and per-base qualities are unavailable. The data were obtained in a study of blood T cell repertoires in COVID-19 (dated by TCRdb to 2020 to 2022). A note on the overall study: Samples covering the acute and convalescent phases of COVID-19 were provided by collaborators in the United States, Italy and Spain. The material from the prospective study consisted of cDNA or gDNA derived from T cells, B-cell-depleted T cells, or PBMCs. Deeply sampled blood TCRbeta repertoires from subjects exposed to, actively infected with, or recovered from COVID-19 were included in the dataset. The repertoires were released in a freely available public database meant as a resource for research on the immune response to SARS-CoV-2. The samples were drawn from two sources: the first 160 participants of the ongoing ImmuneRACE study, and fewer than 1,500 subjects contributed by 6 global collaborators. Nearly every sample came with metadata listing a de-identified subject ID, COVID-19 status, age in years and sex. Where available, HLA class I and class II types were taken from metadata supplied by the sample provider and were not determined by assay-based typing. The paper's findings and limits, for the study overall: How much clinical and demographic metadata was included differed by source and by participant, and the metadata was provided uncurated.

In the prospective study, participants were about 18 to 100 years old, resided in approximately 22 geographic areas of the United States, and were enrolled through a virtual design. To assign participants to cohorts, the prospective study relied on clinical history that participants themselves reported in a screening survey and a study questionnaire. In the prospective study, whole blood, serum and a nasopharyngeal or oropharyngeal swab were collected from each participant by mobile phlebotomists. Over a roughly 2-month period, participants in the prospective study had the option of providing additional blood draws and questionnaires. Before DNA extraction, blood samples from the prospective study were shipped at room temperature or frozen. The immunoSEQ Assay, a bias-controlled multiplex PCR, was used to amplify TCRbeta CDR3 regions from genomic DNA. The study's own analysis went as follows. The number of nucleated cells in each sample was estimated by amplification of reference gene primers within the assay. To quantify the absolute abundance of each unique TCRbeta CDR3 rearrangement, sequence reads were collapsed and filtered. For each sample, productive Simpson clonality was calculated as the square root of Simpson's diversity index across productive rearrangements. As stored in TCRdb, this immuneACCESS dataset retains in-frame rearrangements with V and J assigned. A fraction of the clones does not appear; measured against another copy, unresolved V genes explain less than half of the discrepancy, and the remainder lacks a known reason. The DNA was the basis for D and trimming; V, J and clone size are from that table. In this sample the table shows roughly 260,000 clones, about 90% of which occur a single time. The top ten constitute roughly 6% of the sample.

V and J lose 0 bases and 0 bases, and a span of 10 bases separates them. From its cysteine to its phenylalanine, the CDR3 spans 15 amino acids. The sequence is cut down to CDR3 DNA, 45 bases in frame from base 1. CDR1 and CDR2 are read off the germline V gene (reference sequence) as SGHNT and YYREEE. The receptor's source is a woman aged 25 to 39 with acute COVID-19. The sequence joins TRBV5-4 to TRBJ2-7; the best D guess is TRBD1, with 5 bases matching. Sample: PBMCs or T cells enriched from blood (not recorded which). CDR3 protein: CASSLDYRNSYEQYF. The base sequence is TGTGCCAGCAGCTTGGACTACAGGAACTCCTACGAGCAGTACTTC.